These 29 T cell receptor beta chains came from one sample sequenced in a study of early T cells in non-severe SARS-CoV-2 infection. TCRdb re-called the 5' RACE reads with MiXCR, one entry per CDR3 protein. The table lists about 66,000 distinct CDR3 sequences, about 12% of them singletons, with roughly 8% in the top ten. Sequences were obtained from whole blood. All receptors come from an adult who was a healthcare worker with PCR-confirmed SARS-CoV-2 infection or an uninfected control (not recorded which).

The chain links TRBV27 to TRBJ2-1, with TRBD2 identical over 10 bases. The germline gives CDR1 MNHEY, CDR2 SMNVEV (reference sequence). The CDR3 is 18 residues long. The V segment lost 3 bases and the J segment 2 bases; nucleotides outside the gene matches: 10. The CDR3 loop reads CASSFYPPGTSAYNEQFF. The CDR3 coding sequence is TGTGCCAGCAGTTTCTATCCGCCCGGGACTAGCGCCTACAATGAGCAGTTCTTC.

In regard to this clonotype: This may be a read error: a much more frequent sequence differs by one nucleotide. The genes are TRBV6-1 and TRBJ1-1; 10 bases are shared with TRBD1. From germline, CDR1 is MNHNS and CDR2 SASEGT. The CDR3 has 14 amino acids. The CDR3 DNA sequence: TGTGCCAGCAGGGGACAGGGGATGAACTCTGAAGCTTTCTTT. It is translated as CASRGQGMNSEAFF.

This clonotype has a count of ten or more. This sequence joins TRBV10-3 and TRBJ2-7, with a weak D call TRBD1 (5 bases). Trimming shortened V by 11 bases and J by 3 bases, and 17 bases separated the two germline ends. The germline V gene has CDR1 ENHRY and CDR2 SYGVKD. This CDR3 comprises 13 residues. DNA of the CDR3: TGTGCCGGAAAGGACACCCAGAGCTACGAGCAGTACTTC. Translating it yields CAGKDTQSYEQYF.

This clonotype was seen many times. The rearrangement uses TRBV5-8 and TRBJ2-5, with D perhaps matching TRBD2 (6 bases). Germline V gene data show CDR1 as SGHTS and CDR2 as YDEGEE. The CDR3 length is 14 residues. With 0 bases removed from V and 7 bases from J, the gap between germline ends came to 13 bases. In nucleotides, the CDR3 is TGTGCCAGCAGCTTGGAGGACTACTTGACGACCCAGTACTTC. Translated: CASSLEDYLTTQYF.

The CDR3 DNA is TGTGCCAGCAGCCTACTCCGGGACGCCGAGGCAGATACGCAGTATTTT. Translating gives CASSLLRDAEADTQYF. The V and J genes are TRBV14 and TRBJ2-3, with D possibly called TRBD1 or TRBD2 (5 bases each). V was shortened by 4 bases and J by 4 bases, with 18 bases between the two germline ends. CDR1 is SGHDN and CDR2 is FVKESK in the germline V gene. The CDR3 is made up of 16 amino acids.

In DNA, the CDR3 is TGTGCCAGCAGTGAAGCGCCTGGGCGGACTACTGAAGCTTTCTTT. Amino acids: CASSEAPGRTTEAFF. V is TRBV2 and J is TRBJ1-1; D call uncertain. Germline values: CDR1 SNHLY, CDR2 FYNNEI. Trimming shortened V by 0 bases and J by 5 bases, and 13 bases separated the two germline ends. The CDR3 is 15 residues long.

This clonotype has at least ten counts. The rearrangement uses TRBV10-3 and TRBJ1-1, with TRBD1 matching 8 bases. This CDR3 region has 11 residues. The V gene's germline CDR1 is ENHRY and CDR2 SYGVKD. The V and J ends lost 8 bases and 7 bases, in that order; junction bases with no gene match: 3. CDR3 DNA: TGTGCCATCGGGGACAGGAATGAAGCTTTCTTT. This translates into CAIGDRNEAFF.

This clonotype has a handful of counts. The chain recombines TRBV28 with TRBJ2-7, with 9 bases lining up with TRBD1. Germline values: CDR1 MDHEN, CDR2 SYDVKM. J was trimmed by 5 bases and V by 6 bases; bases with no gene match: 14. The CDR3 runs 16 residues. CDR3 sequence (DNA): TGTGCCAGCAGCCTCCCCGAGGGGACAGGGTCCCACGAGCAGTACTTC. Protein product: CASSLPEGTGSHEQYF.

This chain uses TRBV6-1 with TRBJ2-1; TRBD2 agrees at 7 bases. Looked up from germline, CDR1 is MNHNS and CDR2 is SASEGT. With V trimmed by 9 bases and J by 7 bases, 9 bases remained unmatched. The CDR3 loop spans 13 amino acids. CDR3 sequence (DNA): TGTGCCAGTCAACGGGAGGCCAGGAATGAGCAGTTCTTC. Residues: CASQREARNEQFF.

This clonotype was found many times. V and J are TRBV7-9 and TRBJ2-3; the match to TRBD1 covers 7 bases. CDR1 and CDR2 (germline): SEHNR, FQNEAQ (reference sequence). The CDR3 is made up of 15 amino acids. V shed 6 bases, J shed 2 bases, and the junction held 8 bases outside the gene matches. This CDR3 is CASRKGQLSTDTQYF. The DNA for the CDR3 is TGTGCCAGCAGAAAGGGACAGCTTTCCACAGATACGCAGTATTTT.

This clonotype was observed a handful of times. DNA of the CDR3: TGTGCCAGCACCCTATCTGGCGGGAGCGTCACAGATACGCAGTATTTT. Translating gives CASTLSGGSVTDTQYF. The chain is built from TRBV7-3 and TRBJ2-3; TRBD2 agrees at 7 bases. This CDR3 contains 16 residues. With V trimmed by 7 bases and J by 2 bases, 12 bases remained unmatched. Germline V gene lookup returns CDR1 SGHTA and CDR2 FQGTGA. Combining the CDR3 with reference TRBV7-3 and TRBJ2-3 gives the whole variable domain GAGVSQTPSNKVTEKGKYVELRCDPISGHTALYWYRQSLGQGPEFLIYFQGTGAADDSGLPNDRFFAVRPEGSVSTLKIQRTERGDSAVYLCASTLSGGSVTDTQYFGPGTRLTVL.

This sequence joins TRBV20-1 and TRBJ2-7, with no clear D. Germline loops: CDR1 DFQATT, CDR2 SNEGSKA (reference sequence). This CDR3 has 14 amino acids. V was cut by 3 bases and J by 0 bases, with 12 bases left in between. CDR3 sequence (DNA): TGCAGTGCTAGCCACTCTTTGAGCTCCTACGAGCAGTACTTC. Encoded protein: CSASHSLSSYEQYF.

This clonotype was found a few times. The V gene is TRBV10-3, the J gene TRBJ2-2, with 8 bases aligning to TRBD1. The CDR3 runs to 13 residues. With V trimmed by 8 bases and J by 1 base, 0 bases remained unmatched. Germline CDR1 is ENHRY and CDR2 is SYGVKD. The CDR3 region has the DNA TGTGCCATCGGGACAGGGAACACCGGGGAGCTGTTTTTT. It translates to CAIGTGNTGELFF.

The chain carries TRBV12-3 or TRBV12-4 and TRBJ2-7; D ambiguous. V was pared by 5 bases and J by 4 bases, with 9 bases between. This CDR3 spans 12 amino acids. CDR3 region: CASSQWGYEQYF. CDR3 sequence (DNA): TGTGCCAGCAGTCAATGGGGTTACGAGCAGTACTTC.

The chain recombines TRBV20-1 with TRBJ1-5; 9 positions match TRBD1. Germline V gives CDR1 DFQATT, CDR2 SNEGSKA (reference sequence). The CDR3 runs 14 residues. V lost 6 bases to trimming and J lost 1 base; unmatched junction nucleotides: 4. The CDR3 DNA sequence: TGCAGTGCCCTTGGACAGGGGAGCAATCAGCCCCAGCATTTT. Its translation: CSALGQGSNQPQHF.

This clonotype has only a few counts. The chain combines TRBV19 with TRBJ2-5; D may match TRBD1 or TRBD2 (5 bases each). V lost 8 bases, J lost 5 bases, and 21 bases lay in between. CDR1 and CDR2 (germline): LNHDA, SQIVND (reference sequence). This CDR3 comprises 15 residues. The CDR3 spells CASSPGLANVETQYF. The CDR3 nucleotides read TGTGCCAGTTCGCCGGGGCTAGCTAACGTGGAGACCCAGTACTTC. Supplemented by reference TRBV19 and TRBJ2-5, the full variable domain reads DGGITQSPKYLFRKEGQNVTLSCEQNLNHDAMYWYRQDPGQGLRLIYYSQIVNDFQKGDIAEGYSVSREKKESFPLTVTSAQKNPTAFYLCASSPGLANVETQYFGPGTRLLVL.

The rearrangement joins TRBV10-3 to TRBJ2-2, with D maybe TRBD1 (6 bases). Trimming stripped 8 bases from V and 5 bases from J, with 18 bases between. Germline loops: CDR1 ENHRY, CDR2 SYGVKD. There are 15 residues in the CDR3. This CDR3 is CAIPAGVGQTGELFF. The CDR3 DNA reads TGTGCCATCCCTGCAGGGGTAGGGCAAACCGGGGAGCTGTTTTTT.

This sequence joins TRBV6-1 and TRBJ2-3, with a weak D call TRBD2 (5 bases). Germline lookup yields CDR1 MNHNS and CDR2 SASEGT. The CDR3 is 14 amino acids. Trimming left V 4 bases short and J 0 bases short, with 8 bases between. The CDR3 coding sequence is TGTGCCAGCAGTGTCGGAGGCAGCACAGATACGCAGTATTTT. This codes for CASSVGGSTDTQYF.

At least ten counts were recorded for this clonotype. The V call is TRBV12-3 or TRBV12-4, the J call TRBJ1-1; no firm D call. The germline V and J ends were trimmed by 1 base and 3 bases, with 12 bases remaining between them. This CDR3 has 15 amino acids. CDR3 amino acids: CASSLDPASDTEAFF. The DNA for the CDR3 is TGTGCCAGCAGTTTAGACCCCGCCTCAGACACTGAAGCTTTCTTT.

This clonotype was seen many times. The chain employs TRBV7-9 and TRBJ1-2; D gene uncertain. This CDR3 has 13 residues. CDR1 SEHNR and CDR2 FQNEAQ come from the germline V gene (reference sequence). V lost 0 bases and J 7 bases, leaving 9 bases between the germline ends. CDR3 nucleotides: TGTGCCAGCAGCTTAGCTCGATCCGGTGGCTACACCTTC. This encodes CASSLARSGGYTF.

This clonotype has just a few counts. DNA of the CDR3: TGCGCCATCACGGGGGACGAGACCCAGTACTTC. It translates to CAITGDETQYF. The genes are TRBV5-1 and TRBJ2-5, with a weak D call TRBD2 (6 bases). The germline V and J ends were trimmed by 9 bases and 5 bases, with 11 bases remaining between them. The germline gives CDR1 SGHRS, CDR2 YFSETQ. The CDR3 has 11 residues.

The chain uses TRBV28 and TRBJ2-2; D remains unclear. The germline V and J ends were trimmed by 8 bases and 3 bases, with 10 bases remaining between them. The CDR3 is 13 amino acids. From germline, CDR1 is MDHEN and CDR2 SYDVKM. In nucleotides, the CDR3 is TGTGCCAGCTACGATACAGACACCGGGGAGCTGTTTTTT. This translates into CASYDTDTGELFF.

This clonotype occurred many times. V is TRBV5-1 and J is TRBJ2-3; the match to TRBD2 covers 11 bases. After removal of 0 bases from V and 5 bases from J, the junction contained 2 bases not matched to a gene. The V gene's germline CDR1 is SGHRS and CDR2 YFSETQ. The CDR3 is 15 residues long. Here the CDR3 reads CASSLVLAGGDTQYF. The CDR3 region has the DNA TGCGCCAGCAGCTTGGTCCTAGCGGGAGGAGATACGCAGTATTTT. Looking up the rest from reference TRBV5-1 and TRBJ2-3 gives the full variable domain: KAGVTQTPRYLIKTRGQQVTLSCSPISGHRSVSWYQQTPGQGLQFLFEYFSETQRNKGNFPGRFSGRQFSNSRSEMNVSTLELGDSALYLCASSLVLAGGDTQYFGPGTRLTVL.

This clonotype was observed at least ten times. The V and J genes are TRBV19 and TRBJ2-4; possible D gene TRBD2, 5 bases. CDR3 length equals 13 residues. Germline-derived CDR1 and CDR2 are LNHDA and SQIVND (reference sequence). The V and J ends lost 7 bases and 8 bases respectively, with 15 bases between them. CDR3 in DNA: TGTGCCAGTAAATCGGGCAACGGGGACATTCAGTACTTC. The encoded protein is CASKSGNGDIQYF.

The V call is TRBV6-5, the J call TRBJ2-1; 7 positions match TRBD2. The CDR3 runs to 12 residues. CDR1 and CDR2 from the germline V gene are MNHEY and SVGAGI. The ends lost 9 bases at V and 8 bases at J; junction bases unmatched: 7. CDR3 residues: CASHTLAYEQFF. CDR3 nucleotides: TGTGCCAGTCATACACTAGCGTATGAGCAGTTCTTC.

V and J are TRBV21-1 and TRBJ1-5; TRBD1, as called in the table, went unchecked against the DNA. TRBV21-1 is flagged as a pseudogene. There are 15 residues in the CDR3. DNA for the CDR3: TGTGCCAGCAGCTCTCAGGGGGGAGGGAATCAGCCCCAGCATTTT. Its protein is CASSSQGGGNQPQHF.

V and J are TRBV11-1 and TRBJ2-2; 9 bases line up with TRBD1. Germline V gene sequence: CDR1 SGHAT, CDR2 FQDESV (reference sequence). With V trimmed by 5 bases and J by 2 bases, 12 bases remained unmatched. The CDR3 runs 18 residues. CDR3: CASSHGQGHSPNTGELFF. For the CDR3, the DNA is TGTGCCAGCAGCCACGGACAGGGGCACTCCCCTAACACCGGGGAGCTGTTTTTT.

This clonotype was detected only a few times. The rearrangement links TRBV12-3 or TRBV12-4 to TRBJ2-1; 10 nucleotides agree with TRBD2. Trimming at V came to 6 bases and at J to 9 bases, leaving 8 bases not matched to a gene. CDR3 length: 14 residues. The CDR3 DNA is TGTGCCAGCAGAGGGACTAGCGATGTGAGTGAGCAGTTCTTC. This gives the protein CASRGTSDVSEQFF.

By sample share, this clonotype is medium-sized (0.01 to 0.1%). The chain is built from TRBV28 and TRBJ2-3, with 8 nucleotides matching TRBD2. With V trimmed by 6 bases and J by 5 bases, 7 bases remained unmatched. CDR3 size: 14 residues. CDR1 and CDR2 from the germline V gene are MDHEN and SYDVKM. CDR3 sequence (DNA): TGTGCCAGCAGGGCCCCCACTAGCGGAGATACGCAGTATTTT. Its protein is CASRAPTSGDTQYF.